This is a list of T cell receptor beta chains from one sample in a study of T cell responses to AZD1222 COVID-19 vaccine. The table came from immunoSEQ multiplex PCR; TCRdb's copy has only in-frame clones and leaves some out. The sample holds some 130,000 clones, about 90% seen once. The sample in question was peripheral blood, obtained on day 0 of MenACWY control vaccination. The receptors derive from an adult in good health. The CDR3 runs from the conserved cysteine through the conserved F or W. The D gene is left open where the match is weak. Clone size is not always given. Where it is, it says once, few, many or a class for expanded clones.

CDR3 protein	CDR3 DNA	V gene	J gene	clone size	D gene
CASSPVGTIPAETQYF	TGTGCCAGCAGCCCAGTTGGGACTATCCCCGCAGAGACCCAGTACTTC	TRBV11-2	TRBJ2-5	.	TRBD2
CASSEDILRDTQYF	TGCGCCAGCAGTGAGGACATTTTGAGGGATACGCAGTATTTT	TRBV10-1	TRBJ2-3	.	.
CASSRAVEAFF	TGTGCCAGCAGCCGAGCTGTTGAAGCTTTCTTT	TRBV12-3/TRBV12-4	TRBJ1-1	.	.
CASSQDVEATNEKLFF	TGTGCCAGCAGCCAAGATGTCGAAGCAACTAATGAAAAACTGTTTTTT	TRBV4-2	TRBJ1-4	.	.
CASSPPRAPSNEQFF	TGCGCCAGCAGCCCACCGAGGGCCCCTTCCAATGAGCAGTTCTTC	TRBV5-1	TRBJ2-1	.	.
CASTPGQGPTDTQYF	TGTGCCAGTACCCCGGGACAGGGTCCGACAGATACGCAGTATTTT	TRBV19	TRBJ2-3	.	TRBD1
CASSLSGYKNLHSGNTIYF	TGTGCCAGCAGTTTATCAGGCTACAAGAACCTTCACTCTGGAAACACCATATATTTT	TRBV28	TRBJ1-3	.	.
CASSLSSGNTIYF	TGCGCCAGCAGTTTGAGCTCTGGAAACACCATATATTTT	TRBV10-1	TRBJ1-3	.	.
CASSLAGGGGHTEAFF	TGCGCCAGCAGCTTGGCCGGCGGCGGGGGCCACACTGAAGCTTTCTTT	TRBV5-1	TRBJ1-1	.	.
CASSLLDSSPLHF	TGTGCCAGCAGTTTATTGGACAGTTCACCCCTCCACTTT	TRBV27	TRBJ1-6	.	.
CASSPDSRYGYTF	TGTGCCAGCAGCCCCGACAGTCGATATGGCTACACCTTC	TRBV3-1/TRBV3-2	TRBJ1-2	.	.
CASRGGQGVYNEQFF	TGTGCCAGCAGGGGGGGACAGGGGGTCTACAATGAGCAGTTCTTC	TRBV2	TRBJ2-1	.	TRBD1
CASSKQGSNYGYTF	TGTGCCAGCAGTAAACAGGGATCTAACTATGGCTACACCTTC	TRBV6-1	TRBJ1-2	.	.
CASQRGGQGEETQYF	TGTGCCAGTCAAAGGGGGGGACAGGGCGAAGAGACCCAGTACTTC	TRBV28	TRBJ2-5	.	TRBD1
CASSSVTGETGELFF	TGTGCCAGCTCCTCCGTGACAGGGGAAACCGGGGAGCTGTTTTTT	TRBV18	TRBJ2-2	.	TRBD1
CASSERTLNQPQHF	TGTGCCAGCAGTGAAAGGACTCTTAATCAGCCCCAGCATTTT	TRBV2	TRBJ1-5	.	.
CATSQKTEGYNEQFF	TGTGCCACCAGCCAGAAGACAGAGGGTTACAATGAGCAGTTCTTC	TRBV15	TRBJ2-1	.	.
CASSDLPGTGAYEQYF	TGTGCCAGCAGTGATCTCCCAGGGACGGGGGCCTACGAGCAGTACTTC	TRBV2	TRBJ2-7	once	.
CASSSGTGSYSNQPQHF	TGCGCCAGCAGCTCCGGGACAGGGTCTTATAGCAATCAGCCCCAGCATTTT	TRBV4-1	TRBJ1-5	.	TRBD1
CASSPPTSGSYTGELFF	TGTGCCAGCTCACCGCCGACTAGCGGGAGTTACACCGGGGAGCTGTTTTTT	TRBV18	TRBJ2-2	.	TRBD2
CASSQDRSETDTQYF	TGCGCCAGCAGCCAAGATCGATCGGAAACAGATACGCAGTATTTT	TRBV4-1	TRBJ2-3	.	.
CASSIDSNRGETQYF	TGTGCCAGTAGTATAGATTCTAACAGGGGAGAGACCCAGTACTTC	TRBV19	TRBJ2-5	.	TRBD1
CASSSGPSSYNEQFF	TGTGCCAGCAGTTCGGGACCCAGCTCCTACAATGAGCAGTTCTTC	TRBV28	TRBJ2-1	.	.
CSVGTGERSPLHF	TGCAGCGTGGGGACAGGGGAGCGTTCACCCCTCCACTTT	TRBV29-1	TRBJ1-6	.	TRBD1
CASSLALAGGDNEQFF	TGTGCCAGCAGCTTAGCGCTAGCGGGAGGAGACAATGAGCAGTTCTTC	TRBV7-9	TRBJ2-1	.	TRBD2
CASSYTGRPRNTIYF	TGTGCCAGCAGTTACACGGGACGGCCACGAAACACCATATATTTT	TRBV27	TRBJ1-3	.	.
CASSFGLAGGGELFF	TGTGCCAGCAGTTTCGGACTAGCGGGTGGAGGGGAGCTGTTTTTT	TRBV27	TRBJ2-2	.	TRBD2
CASNGQPYEQYF	TGTGCCAGCAACGGACAGCCCTACGAGCAGTACTTC	TRBV28	TRBJ2-7	.	.
CASSEPGLAGAEQFF	TGTGCCAGCAGCGAGCCGGGACTAGCGGGAGCTGAGCAGTTCTTC	TRBV5-4	TRBJ2-1	.	TRBD2
CASSRTFPEQYF	TGTGCCAGCAGTCGGACATTCCCCGAGCAGTACTTC	TRBV28	TRBJ2-7	.	.